These 29 T cell receptor beta chains share one sample of origin, sequenced in a study of beta chain features in type 1 diabetes. These TCRs are of unknown antigen specificity. Of the isolated RNA, all was reverse transcribed, and so the sequenced material was expressed TCRB transcripts. Clones were sequenced by immunoSEQ multiplex PCR, and TCRdb holds only the in-frame ones, with some missing. The sample records roughly 180,000 clones, approximately 7.8% being singletons. General study findings and limits: Among all four CD4+ subsets, Type 1 diabetes patients had TCRB CDR3s that were moderately but significantly shorter.

Sequences were obtained from central memory CD4+ T cells from blood. These receptor sequences come from a woman in her 40s with type 1 diabetes.

The sample holds a few counts of this clone. The CDR3 loop reads CASSQDASPLHF. The CDR3 coding sequence is TGTGCCAGCAGCCAAGACGCGTCACCCCTCCACTTT. The chain carries TRBV4-2 and TRBJ1-6; D ambiguous. This CDR3 has 12 amino acids. CDR1 and CDR2 (germline): LGHNA, YNFKEQ. V was pared by 0 bases and J by 10 bases, with 4 bases between.

V is TRBV7-9 and J is TRBJ2-1; tentatively, D is TRBD2 (6 bases). Germline V gene data show CDR1 as SEHNR and CDR2 as FQNEAQ (reference sequence). Between the trimmed V and J ends, which lost 4 bases and 9 bases, there was a span of 10 bases. The CDR3 runs to 12 residues. CDR3 amino acids: CASSYEAGEQFF. Here the CDR3 DNA reads TGTGCCAGCAGCTACGAAGCGGGTGAGCAGTTCTTC.

This clone was counted ten times or more. This sequence joins TRBV5-6 and TRBJ2-3; D is perhaps TRBD1 (5 bases). Germline values: CDR1 SGHDT, CDR2 YYEEEE. Trimming removed 1 base at V and 0 bases at J, with 12 bases between. The CDR3 is 16 amino acids. CDR3 sequence: CASSLPQGSSTDTQYF. In nucleotides, the CDR3 is TGTGCCAGCAGCTTGCCCCAGGGTTCTAGCACAGATACGCAGTATTTT.

V is TRBV7-2 and J is TRBJ2-1; TRBD1 matches 11 bases. This CDR3 has 15 residues. Unmatched junction bases numbered 7, after V lost 3 bases and J lost 9 bases. Germline values: CDR1 SGHTA, CDR2 FQGNSA. The CDR3, as DNA: TGTGCCAGCAGCTTCGGACAGGGGGCGTCCGTTGAGCAGTTCTTC. It translates to CASSFGQGASVEQFF.

The genes are TRBV7-2 and TRBJ1-2; 8 nucleotides agree with TRBD1. The CDR3 runs to 17 residues. Germline assignment: CDR1 SGHTA and CDR2 FQGNSA. V lost 5 bases, J lost 8 bases, and 19 bases stayed unmatched. CDR3 nucleotides: TGTGCCAGCAGCGTAGAATCCGGACAGGGACGGATTAGAGGCTACACCTTC. It is translated as CASSVESGQGRIRGYTF.

The chain is built from TRBV5-1 and TRBJ2-5; perhaps TRBD1 as D (6 bases). Germline V gives CDR1 SGHRS, CDR2 YFSETQ. Deletions cut 7 bases from V and 2 bases from J, with 15 bases between. The CDR3 runs to 14 residues. Here the CDR3 DNA reads TGCGCCAGCGCCGGCTGGGACACTCAAGAGACCCAGTACTTC. It codes for CASAGWDTQETQYF.

This chain uses TRBV5-4 with TRBJ2-4; 8 bases match TRBD1. V dropped 4 bases and J dropped 1; count of bases not matched to a gene: 7. Germline CDR1 and CDR2: SGHNT and YYREEE (reference sequence). CDR3 length: 16 amino acids. CDR3 loop: CASSGGTGQAKNIQYF. CDR3 DNA sequence: TGTGCCAGCAGCGGGGGGACAGGCCAGGCCAAAAACATTCAGTACTTC. Using reference TRBV5-4 and TRBJ2-4 for the parts outside the CDR3, the full variable domain is ETGVTQSPTHLIKTRGQQVTLRCSSQSGHNTVSWYQQALGQGPQFIFQYYREEENGRGNFPPRFSGLQFPNYSSELNVNALELDDSALYLCASSGGTGQAKNIQYFGAGTRLSVL.

This clone was counted many times. V is TRBV23-1 and J is TRBJ1-6, with 9 bases aligning to TRBD1. TRBV23-1 belongs to the ORF category, with a function that is uncertain. The V segment lost 0 bases and the J segment 9 bases; nucleotides outside the gene matches: 6. The CDR3 is 16 amino acids. The CDR3 loop reads CASSQSGTGSRSPLHF. The CDR3 bases are TGCGCCAGCAGTCAATCGGGGACAGGGAGTCGTTCACCCCTCCACTTT.

V usage is TRBV4-3 and J usage is TRBJ2-1, with D tentatively TRBD2 (5 bases). The CDR3 is 13 amino acids. V dropped 1 base and J dropped 9 bases, with 10 bases sitting between them. Germline V CDR1 and CDR2: LGHNA, YSLEER. The CDR3 spells CASSQGPRGEQFF. The CDR3 DNA follows: TGCGCCAGCAGCCAAGGACCACGGGGTGAGCAGTTCTTC.

The chain is built from TRBV25-1 and TRBJ1-5; weak D call: TRBD1 (6 bases). The CDR3 spans 15 residues. Trimming took 6 bases from V and 5 from J, leaving 17 bases between them. CDR1 is MGHDK and CDR2 is SYGVNS in the germline V gene. The CDR3 DNA sequence: TGTGCCAGCAGCCACTCGGGGACACACGATCAGCCCCAGCATTTT. Amino acid sequence: CASSHSGTHDQPQHF.

Only a few counts were recorded for this clone. The identical CDR3 is also encoded by other nucleotide sequences in the sample. This rearrangement joins TRBV18 to TRBJ2-7; 7 bases match TRBD1. From germline, CDR1 is KGHSH and CDR2 LQKENI. The CDR3 has 13 amino acids. The ends lost 6 bases at V and 3 bases at J; junction bases unmatched: 5. In DNA, the CDR3 is TGTGCCAGCTCGTCTGGGACAGTCTACGAGCAGTACTTC. Translated: CASSSGTVYEQYF.

The sample holds many counts of this clone. The chain carries TRBV15 and TRBJ2-7; D perhaps matches TRBD2 (5 bases). Germline assignment: CDR1 LNHNV and CDR2 YYDKDF (reference sequence). Trimming removed 0 bases at V and 0 bases at J, with 9 bases between. The CDR3 is made up of 15 amino acids. CDR3 in DNA: TGTGCCACCAGCAGAGATCTAGGGAGCTCCTACGAGCAGTACTTC. The encoded protein is CATSRDLGSSYEQYF.

The chain joins TRBV11-2 to TRBJ1-1; D uncertain. This CDR3 spans 12 amino acids. The V end was cut by 4 bases, the J end by 7 bases, with 10 bases between. Germline-derived CDR1 and CDR2 are SGHAT and FQNNGV. The CDR3 protein is CASSSSGLEAFF. The CDR3 DNA follows: TGTGCCAGCAGCTCCAGTGGGCTTGAAGCTTTCTTT. The variable domain in full, with the rest retrieved from reference TRBV11-2 and TRBJ1-1, is EAGVAQSPRYKIIEKRQSVAFWCNPISGHATLYWYQQILGQGPKLLIQFQNNGVVDDSQLPKDRFSAERLKGVDSTLKIQPAKLEDSAVYLCASSSSGLEAFFGQGTRLTVV.

This rearrangement joins TRBV4-1 to TRBJ2-6; TRBD1 might be the D (5 bases). With 0 bases removed from V and 4 bases from J, the gap between germline ends came to 10 bases. In germline, CDR1 is MGHRA, CDR2 YSYEKL. This CDR3 spans 16 amino acids. CDR3 DNA: TGCGCCAGCAGCCAAGAAGGGGCTGTGGGGGCCAACGTCCTGACTTTC. It is translated as CASSQEGAVGANVLTF.

The chain has TRBV5-1 and TRBJ2-2; 8 bases are shared with TRBD1. The CDR3 spans 16 residues. The trim removed 4 bases at V and 4 bases at J, leaving 9 bases unmatched. The germline V gene encodes CDR1 SGHRS and CDR2 YFSETQ. The CDR3 region has the DNA TGCGCCAGCAGCCAAAGACAGGGGAGAGGCACCGGGGAGCTGTTTTTT. Amino acid sequence: CASSQRQGRGTGELFF.

CDR3 nucleotide sequence: TGTGCCAGCAGCCCGGCGGGGACAGCTCGTCTCACAGATACGCAGTATTTT. The encoded protein is CASSPAGTARLTDTQYF. The chain recombines TRBV7-3 with TRBJ2-3; possibly TRBD1 for D (7 bases). Per the germline V gene, CDR1 is SGHTA and CDR2 is FQGTGA. The V and J ends lost 5 bases and 2 bases respectively, with 20 bases between them. The CDR3 consists of 17 residues.

The chain links TRBV9 to TRBJ2-1; TRBD2 matches 10 bases. This CDR3 contains 16 residues. The V segment lost 3 bases and the J segment 3 bases; nucleotides outside the gene matches: 6. The germline V gene encodes CDR1 SGDLS and CDR2 YYNGEE. Here the CDR3 DNA reads TGTGCCAGCAGCGCCCCTACTAGCGGGGTCTACAATGAGCAGTTCTTC. Translated: CASSAPTSGVYNEQFF.

Only a few counts were recorded for this clone. The chain joins TRBV5-6 to TRBJ2-7, with 7 bases that match TRBD1. This CDR3 has 15 amino acids. The V gene's germline CDR1 is SGHDT and CDR2 YYEEEE. Germline trimming cut 0 bases from V and 3 bases from J; bases unmatched to any gene: 6. The CDR3 here is CASSLERDSGYEQYF. The CDR3 nucleotides read TGTGCCAGCAGCTTGGAAAGGGACAGTGGCTACGAGCAGTACTTC.

This chain uses TRBV4-1 with TRBJ2-3; no clear D. This CDR3 spans 15 amino acids. From germline, CDR1 is MGHRA and CDR2 YSYEKL. Trimming removed 1 base at V and 0 bases at J, with 8 bases between. The CDR3 coding sequence is TGCGCCAGCAGCCAAGTAGCCTCTAGCACAGATACGCAGTATTTT. Translation gives CASSQVASSTDTQYF.

This CDR3 reads CASSLDMGLDTQYF. The CDR3 bases are TGTGCCAGCAGCTTAGATATGGGGCTGGATACGCAGTATTTT. The chain recombines TRBV7-9 with TRBJ2-3; TRBD1 is a possible D gene (5 bases). CDR1 is SEHNR and CDR2 is FQNEAQ in the germline V gene (reference sequence). V shed 1 base and J shed 6 bases, with 11 bases lying between them. The CDR3 extends over 14 amino acids.

This clone was counted between two and nine times. This chain uses TRBV11-2 with TRBJ2-3, with D maybe TRBD2 (6 bases). V shed 4 bases and J shed 2 bases, with 10 bases lying between them. The CDR3 covers 14 residues. Germline V gene data show CDR1 as SGHAT and CDR2 as FQNNGV. The CDR3 sequence: CASSSGLYTDTQYF. The CDR3 nucleotides are TGTGCCAGCAGCTCGGGACTTTACACAGATACGCAGTATTTT.

The chain joins TRBV5-1 to TRBJ2-7; 7 bases align to TRBD1. CDR3 length: 13 amino acids. V lost 0 bases to trimming and J lost 6 bases; unmatched junction nucleotides: 3. Germline CDR1 is SGHRS and CDR2 is YFSETQ. The CDR3 DNA follows: TGCGCCAGCAGCTTGGCGACAGGGCCCGAGCAGTACTTC. Its translation: CASSLATGPEQYF.

The V and J genes are TRBV2 and TRBJ1-1; possible D gene TRBD1, 5 bases. V was cut by 7 bases and J by 4 bases, with 13 bases left in between. There are 13 residues in the CDR3. Per the germline V gene, CDR1 is SNHLY and CDR2 is FYNNEI. Here the CDR3 reads CASTEQGSTEAFF. CDR3 DNA: TGTGCCAGCACCGAGCAGGGATCCACTGAAGCTTTCTTT.

In its sample, this clone was seen a few times. Germline is not matched at one junction end, which may reflect a read error. The chain joins TRBV11-2 to TRBJ2-1; a weak D match, TRBD2 (5 bases). In germline, CDR1 is SGHAT, CDR2 FQNNGV. The CDR3 is 15 amino acids. CDR3 amino acids: CASSLFPDSNNEQFF. CDR3 nucleotides: TGTGCCAGCAGCTTATTTCCGGACTCCAACAATGAGCAGTTCTTC.

V and J are TRBV29-1 and TRBJ2-5; D unresolved. The end of the DNA is better explained by TRBJ2-7, so the J call may be wrong. The CDR3 contains 10 residues. Germline loops: CDR1 SQVTM, CDR2 ANQGSEA. This chain's CDR3 is CSVKNYEQYF. CDR3 bases: TGCAGCGTTAAAAACTACGAGCAGTACTTC.

This clone has more than one count but fewer than ten. J is TRBJ2-3 and V is TRBV4-1; TRBD2 might be the D (6 bases). The CDR3 is 18 amino acids. Trimming removed 5 bases from V and 0 bases from J, with 21 bases in between. Germline loops: CDR1 MGHRA, CDR2 YSYEKL. Here the CDR3 reads CASSIRRGVGTSTDTQYF. Written as DNA, the CDR3 is TGCGCCAGCAGCATACGCAGAGGGGTAGGGACTAGCACAGATACGCAGTATTTT.

V is TRBV30 and J is TRBJ2-5, with D possibly TRBD1 on 6 matching bases. Trimming stripped 5 bases from V and 5 bases from J, with 9 bases between. The CDR3 covers 11 residues. The germline gives CDR1 GTSNPN, CDR2 SVGIG (reference sequence). CDR3 loop: CAWDRWETQYF. The DNA of the CDR3 is TGTGCCTGGGACAGGTGGGAGACCCAGTACTTC.

This clone has a count of ten or more. The chain joins TRBV18 to TRBJ2-1; tentatively, D is TRBD2 (5 bases). Per germline, CDR1 KGHSH and CDR2 LQKENI. This CDR3 is 13 amino acids long. The V end was cut by 4 bases, the J end by 7 bases, with 11 bases between. CDR3 amino acids: CASSRTPGNEQFF. CDR3 nucleotide sequence: TGTGCCAGCTCACGGACCCCGGGGAATGAGCAGTTCTTC.

J is TRBJ2-3 and V is TRBV28; 10 nucleotides match TRBD1. This CDR3 is 15 amino acids long. Germline V gene sequence: CDR1 MDHEN, CDR2 SYDVKM. J gave up 4 bases and V 3 bases, and 4 bases lay outside the gene matches. CDR3 region: CASSLPTGGADTQYF. In nucleotides, the CDR3 is TGTGCCAGCAGTTTGCCGACAGGGGGCGCAGATACGCAGTATTTT.